Listed here are 32 T cell receptor beta chains from one sample, sequenced in a study of cytomegalovirus exposure and HLA in healthy donors. The study ran its PCR with 60 Vbeta and 13 Jbeta primers. The method was immunoSEQ multiplex PCR; TCRdb's version includes in-frame clones alone and lacks a portion of them. The data show 120,000 to 150,000 clones, roughly 75% seen once. Sequencing was performed on PBMCs. The receptors here all came from a man aged 25 to 40 in good health and CMV-seronegative.

The rearrangement joins TRBV27 to TRBJ1-2; 7 bases line up with TRBD1. CDR1 and CDR2 (germline): MNHEY, SMNVEV (reference sequence). CDR3 length equals 14 residues. V was pared by 5 bases and J by 3 bases, with 6 bases of the junction left unmatched. Here the CDR3 reads CASSPTGTYYGYTF. The CDR3, as DNA: TGTGCCAGCAGTCCGACAGGGACGTACTATGGCTACACCTTC.

This clone was counted between two and nine times. The chain joins TRBV28 to TRBJ2-2; TRBD1 agrees at 7 bases. V trimming: 8 bases; J trimming: 5 bases; junction bases outside the gene matches: 5. CDR1 and CDR2 from the germline V gene are MDHEN and SYDVKM. The CDR3 is made up of 13 amino acids. CDR3 sequence: CASRQGVTGELFF. As DNA, the CDR3 is TGTGCCAGCCGGCAGGGGGTGACCGGGGAGCTGTTTTTT. Full variable domain (remainder filled in from reference TRBV28 and TRBJ2-2): DVKVTQSSRYLVKRTGEKVFLECVQDMDHENMFWYRQDPGLGLRLIYFSYDVKMKEKGDIPEGYSVSREKKERFSLILESASTNQTSMYLCASRQGVTGELFFGEGSRLTVL.

This clone was counted between two and nine times. CDR3 sequence reads: CASSFDRQGTSFF. CDR3 coding DNA: TGTGCCAGCAGCTTTGATAGGCAGGGCACGTCTTTCTTT. The chain links TRBV5-4 to TRBJ1-1; D may be TRBD1 (5 bases). This CDR3 is built from 13 residues. Trimming removed 2 bases at V and 12 bases at J, with 17 bases between. Germline CDR1 reads SGHNT; CDR2 reads YYREEE (reference sequence).

About this clone: A junction boundary mismatches the germline segment, possibly from a read error. CDR3 sequence reads: CASSLRTDYEQYF. DNA for the CDR3: TGTGCTAGCAGCTTACGAACAGACTACGAGCAGTACTTC. The V gene is TRBV7-7, the J gene TRBJ2-7; D uncertain. Germline-derived CDR1 and CDR2 are SSHAT and FNYEAQ (reference sequence). The CDR3 is 13 amino acids.

The table lists this clone with a few counts. The V and J genes are TRBV21-1 and TRBJ1-1; TRBD1 was called by the table and not checked on the DNA. TRBV21-1 is a known pseudogene. CDR3 length: 14 residues. The CDR3, as DNA: TGTGCCAGCAGCAAATTACGCAGGAACACTGAAGCTTTCTTT. Translation gives CASSKLRRNTEAFF.

The CDR3 sequence is CASGTSPARGYTF. In nucleotides, the CDR3 is TGTGCTAGTGGAACATCCCCCGCCAGGGGCTACACCTTC. The V call is TRBV12-5, the J call TRBJ1-2; D call uncertain. Germline V gene lookup returns CDR1 LGHNT and CDR2 FRNRAP. The CDR3 loop spans 13 amino acids. The V gene lost 6 bases and the J gene lost 8 bases, with 16 bases spanning the gap.

V gene TRBV5-1 combines with J gene TRBJ1-2; TRBD1 might be the D (5 bases). The ends were cut back, 5 bases at V and 1 base at J, with 9 bases in the middle. Germline CDR1 is SGHRS and CDR2 is YFSETQ. This CDR3 spans 13 amino acids. In DNA, the CDR3 is TGCGCCAGCAGTCAGACAGATAACTATGGCTACACCTTC. This codes for CASSQTDNYGYTF.

This clone has only a few counts. This chain uses TRBV5-5 with TRBJ1-1; a possible D gene is TRBD1 (5 bases). Deletions cut 1 base from V and 1 base from J, with 8 bases between. Germline V gene lookup returns CDR1 SGHKS and CDR2 YYEKEE (reference sequence). CDR3 size: 14 residues. As DNA, the CDR3 is TGTGCCAGCAGCTTGCGGGGGGGGAACACTGAAGCTTTCTTT. This codes for CASSLRGGNTEAFF.

V usage is TRBV10-3 and J usage is TRBJ2-2; 8 bases line up with TRBD2. This CDR3 region has 14 residues. Germline values: CDR1 ENHRY, CDR2 SYGVKD. Trimming removed 2 bases from V and 7 bases from J; junction bases left unmatched: 3. CDR3: CAISERGGVGELFF. For the CDR3, the DNA is TGTGCCATCAGTGAGCGGGGGGGCGTCGGGGAGCTGTTTTTT.

V and J are TRBV7-9 and TRBJ2-3, with D perhaps matching TRBD1 (6 bases). Trimming took 5 bases from V and 3 from J, leaving 21 bases between them. The CDR3 has 17 residues. Per germline, CDR1 SEHNR and CDR2 FQNEAQ (reference sequence). In DNA, the CDR3 is TGTGCCAGCAGCCCCCGCCCCAGGGGAGATCGGACAGATACGCAGTATTTT. Its translation: CASSPRPRGDRTDTQYF.

The chain carries TRBV4-1 and TRBJ2-5; 11 nucleotides match TRBD2. CDR1 is MGHRA and CDR2 is YSYEKL in the germline V gene. The length of the CDR3 is 18 residues. Trimming took 1 base from V and 0 from J; bases not matched to a gene: 7. CDR3 bases: TGCGCCAGCAGCCAAGCTAGCGGGGGGCTAGGGGACCAAGAGACCCAGTACTTC. This encodes CASSQASGGLGDQETQYF.

This rearrangement joins TRBV5-3 to TRBJ2-5; 7 bases align to TRBD1. TRBV5-3 is recorded as an ORF, its role being uncertain. The length of the CDR3 is 15 residues. Trimming at V came to 4 bases and at J to 2 bases, leaving 8 bases not matched to a gene. CDR3 region: CARSGPGGLQETQYF. The CDR3 DNA follows: TGTGCCAGAAGCGGCCCAGGGGGTCTACAAGAGACCCAGTACTTC.

The rearrangement uses TRBV27 and TRBJ2-1; the match to TRBD2 covers 7 bases. The V and J ends lost 7 bases and 4 bases, in that order; junction bases with no gene match: 16. CDR1 MNHEY and CDR2 SMNVEV come from the germline V gene (reference sequence). The CDR3 spans 17 residues. Here the CDR3 reads CASNPNPGGSAYNEQFF. The CDR3 nucleotides read TGTGCCAGCAACCCGAACCCGGGAGGATCGGCTTACAATGAGCAGTTCTTC.

The rearrangement joins TRBV28 to TRBJ1-2; D gene uncertain. This CDR3 spans 16 amino acids. The germline V and J ends were trimmed by 2 bases and 0 bases, with 13 bases remaining between them. The germline gives CDR1 MDHEN, CDR2 SYDVKM. The CDR3 is CASSLRLAPANYGYTF. CDR3 in DNA: TGTGCCAGCAGTTTACGTTTAGCCCCTGCTAACTATGGCTACACCTTC.

The chain combines TRBV27 with TRBJ2-1; 11 bases fit TRBD2. The CDR3 has 15 residues. V gave up 6 bases and J gave up 5 bases; unmatched junction bases: 6. Germline CDR1 is MNHEY and CDR2 is SMNVEV (reference sequence). The CDR3 DNA follows: TGTGCCAGCAGCTCCGGGACTAGCGGCCACAATGAGCAGTTCTTC. The encoded protein is CASSSGTSGHNEQFF.

The chain combines TRBV5-6 with TRBJ2-5; TRBD1 is a possible D gene (8 bases). V was shortened by 1 base and J by 3 bases, with 16 bases between the two germline ends. The CDR3 runs 16 residues. Germline V gene data show CDR1 as SGHDT and CDR2 as YYEEEE. DNA for the CDR3: TGTGCCAGCAGCTTGAAACAGGGGGGGCGCAAAGAGACCCAGTACTTC. Encoded protein: CASSLKQGGRKETQYF.

This sequence joins TRBV27 and TRBJ2-7; weak D call: TRBD2 (5 bases). This CDR3 is 12 amino acids long. Germline V gene lookup returns CDR1 MNHEY and CDR2 SMNVEV (reference sequence). Deletions cut 6 bases from V and 0 bases from J, with 6 bases between. CDR3 sequence: CASRDSSYEQYF. The CDR3 DNA reads TGTGCCAGCAGGGACTCCTCCTACGAGCAGTACTTC.

This clone showed up just once. The V and J genes are TRBV15 and TRBJ2-6, with 8 bases lining up with TRBD1. Losses at the gene ends were 0 bases for V and 2 bases for J; bases not matched to a gene: 3. This CDR3 contains 17 residues. Germline V gene lookup returns CDR1 LNHNV and CDR2 YYDKDF (reference sequence). The CDR3 is CATSRELTGAGANVLTF. CDR3 DNA: TGTGCCACCAGCAGAGAACTGACAGGGGCTGGGGCCAACGTCCTGACTTTC. Drawing the rest from reference TRBV15 and TRBJ2-6, the complete variable domain is DAMVIQNPRYQVTQFGKPVTLSCSQTLNHNVMYWYQQKSSQAPKLLFHYYDKDFNNEADTPDNFQSRRPNTSFCFLDIRSPGLGDTAMYLCATSRELTGAGANVLTFGAGSRLTVL.

The rearrangement joins TRBV15 to TRBJ2-2; D possibly corresponds to TRBD1 (5 bases). There are 14 residues in the CDR3. The V end lost 9 bases, the J end lost 0 bases, and 11 bases lay between the germline ends. In germline, CDR1 is LNHNV, CDR2 YYDKDF (reference sequence). Written as DNA, the CDR3 is TGTGCCACGGCGACAGAGCCGAACACCGGGGAGCTGTTTTTT. Its translation: CATATEPNTGELFF.

Regarding this clone: At one end the junction does not follow the germline gene, possibly because of a read error. V is TRBV29-1 and J is TRBJ2-2; 11 nucleotides line up with TRBD1. Germline CDR1 reads SQVTM; CDR2 reads ANQGSEA. There are 18 residues in the CDR3. The CDR3 DNA is TGCAGCGTTGAAGTTTCGGAAGGACAGGGGGCGGACACCGGGGGGCTGTTTTTT. The encoded protein is CSVEVSEGQGADTGGLFF.

The rearrangement uses TRBV7-9 and TRBJ1-3; D possibly corresponds to TRBD1 (6 bases). Germline V gives CDR1 SEHNR, CDR2 FQNEAQ (reference sequence). The CDR3 contains 16 residues. Trimming removed 1 base from V and 4 bases from J, with 14 bases in between. CDR3 coding DNA: TGTGCCAGCAGCTTAGTAGGGACATCACCCGGAAACACCATATATTTT. It codes for CASSLVGTSPGNTIYF.

This clone has only one observation. This chain connects TRBV7-8 to TRBJ1-5, with TRBD1 as a possible D gene (5 bases). The CDR3 is 14 amino acids. V gave up 9 bases and J gave up 3 bases, with 15 bases separating them. CDR1 is SGHVS and CDR2 is FQNEAQ in the germline V gene. CDR3 nucleotides: TGTGCCAGTAAGGGGTTGGCCTACAATCAGCCCCAGCATTTT. The encoded protein is CASKGLAYNQPQHF. Looking up the rest from reference TRBV7-8 and TRBJ1-5 gives the full variable domain: GAGVSQSPRYKVAKRGQDVALRCDPISGHVSLFWYQQALGQGPEFLTYFQNEAQLDKSGLPSDRFFAERPEGSVSTLKIQRTQQEDSAVYLCASKGLAYNQPQHFGDGTRLSIL.

The chain employs TRBV27 and TRBJ2-2; D call uncertain. The CDR3 contains 14 residues. V lost 0 bases and J 6 bases, leaving 8 bases between the germline ends. Germline CDR1 reads MNHEY; CDR2 reads SMNVEV (reference sequence). CDR3 coding DNA: TGTGCCAGCAGTTTATCGTCAGTCCCCGGGGAGCTGTTTTTT. Encoded protein: CASSLSSVPGELFF.

The chain employs TRBV18 and TRBJ1-2, with no clear D. There are 16 residues in the CDR3. Germline lookup yields CDR1 KGHSH and CDR2 LQKENI. V was cut by 2 bases and J by 2 bases, with 15 bases left in between. Here the CDR3 DNA reads TGTGCCAGCTCACCAAGTCTCCTTGGGCACAACTATGGCTACACCTTC. This encodes CASSPSLLGHNYGYTF.

The chain joins TRBV6-5 to TRBJ1-5; D is ambiguous. CDR1 is MNHEY and CDR2 is SVGAGI in the germline V gene. The CDR3 is 15 residues long. The V gene lost 6 bases and the J gene lost 0 bases, with 12 bases spanning the gap. The CDR3 reads CASRTDGYSNQPQHF. The CDR3 DNA reads as TGTGCCAGCAGAACCGACGGGTATAGCAATCAGCCCCAGCATTTT.

The V and J genes are TRBV14 and TRBJ2-1, with D possibly TRBD2 on 6 matching bases. The CDR3 loop spans 14 amino acids. V was clipped by 2 bases and J by 9 bases, with 14 bases between them. Germline V gives CDR1 SGHDN, CDR2 FVKESK. CDR3 bases: TGTGCCAGCAGCCAAACGACTGGGAGGACTGAGCAGTTCTTC. Translation gives CASSQTTGRTEQFF. Supplemented by reference TRBV14 and TRBJ2-1, the full variable domain reads EAGVTQFPSHSVIEKGQTVTLRCDPISGHDNLYWYRRVMGKEIKFLLHFVKESKQDESGMPNNRFLAERTGGTYSTLKVQPAELEDSGVYFCASSQTTGRTEQFFGPGTRLTVL.

The chain couples TRBV4-1 to TRBJ2-7; 10 nucleotides match TRBD2. The CDR3 contains 16 residues. Germline V gene sequence: CDR1 MGHRA, CDR2 YSYEKL. Trimming at V came to 3 bases and at J to 4 bases, leaving 9 bases not matched to a gene. The CDR3 reads CASSQVSGRALYEQYF. The CDR3 bases are TGCGCCAGCAGCCAGGTCAGCGGGAGGGCCCTGTACGAGCAGTACTTC.

The gene calls are TRBV28 and TRBJ1-6; D may be TRBD1 (5 bases). V dropped 2 bases and J dropped 18 bases, with 20 bases sitting between them. The CDR3 is 14 amino acids. The germline V gene has CDR1 MDHEN and CDR2 SYDVKM. CDR3 in amino acids: CASSLDTLGHPPHF. The CDR3 DNA reads as TGTGCCAGCAGTTTAGATACTCTGGGGCACCCTCCCCACTTT.

As for this clone: Sequence at one end of the junction differs from germline and may be a read error. This sequence joins TRBV2 and TRBJ1-2; perhaps TRBD1 as D (5 bases). Germline CDR1 is SNHLY and CDR2 is FYNNEI. CDR3 length: 13 residues. The chain's CDR3 is CASSEGQGVGYPF. The DNA of the CDR3 is TGTGCCAGCAGTGAAGGGCAGGGCGTTGGCTACCCCTTC.

The chain links TRBV28 to TRBJ1-2; 8 bases are a match to TRBD1. This CDR3 spans 16 amino acids. J gave up 1 base and V 4 bases, and 8 bases lay outside the gene matches. CDR1 is MDHEN and CDR2 is SYDVKM in the germline V gene. The CDR3 reads CASSSLGQGLNYGYTF. The CDR3 bases are TGTGCCAGCAGTTCACTCGGACAGGGACTTAACTATGGCTACACCTTC.

Remarks on this clone: Distinct nucleotide sequences in the sample also encode this CDR3. This chain joins TRBV5-1 and TRBJ2-3, with D perhaps TRBD1 (5 bases). This CDR3 comprises 13 residues. The germline gives CDR1 SGHRS, CDR2 YFSETQ. V was clipped by 4 bases and J by 5 bases, with 11 bases between them. CDR3 DNA sequence: TGCGCCAGCAGCCTCCGAAGGGGAGATACGCAGTATTTT. This translates into CASSLRRGDTQYF.

The rearrangement links TRBV2 to TRBJ2-1, with a tentative D call TRBD2 (5 bases). Trimming took off 8 bases at V and 2 bases at J, with 13 bases between the two ends. Germline V CDR1 and CDR2: SNHLY, FYNNEI. The CDR3 is 14 residues long. CDR3: CASCPTTPYNEQFF. CDR3 DNA sequence: TGTGCCAGCTGCCCGACTACCCCCTACAATGAGCAGTTCTTC.